This is a list of T cell receptor beta chains from one sample in a study of control samples from healthy donors and cancer patients. Measured with immunoSEQ multiplex PCR; TCRdb has only the in-frame clones, and not every one. The table shows tens of thousands of clones, with roughly 86% occurring only once. Sequencing used blood. The source of these receptors is a man aged 45-65 years in good health. The CDR3 runs from the conserved cysteine through the conserved F or W. The D gene is left open where the match is weak. For some rows the clone size is stated as once, few or many, or as a class when expanded; others skip it.

clone size	D gene	J gene	V gene	CDR3 protein	CDR3 DNA
medium-sized	NA	TRBJ1-1	TRBV20-1	CSARTAEAFF	TGCAGTGCCAGGACAGCTGAAGCTTTCTTT
NA	NA	TRBJ2-5	TRBV13	CASEGFGETQYF	TGTGCCAGCGAAGGCTTCGGAGAGACCCAGTACTTC
NA	NA	TRBJ2-1	TRBV27	CASSLSIVPYNEQFF	TGTGCCAGCAGTTTATCGATAGTTCCATACAATGAGCAGTTCTTC
NA	NA	TRBJ1-2	TRBV19	CASSPLLANYGYTF	TGTGCCAGTAGTCCCCTACTAGCTAACTATGGCTACACCTTC
once	TRBD1	TRBJ1-4	TRBV12-5	CASGPGQGNEKLFF	TGTGCTAGTGGTCCCGGACAGGGAAATGAAAAACTGTTTTTT
NA	TRBD1	TRBJ2-3	TRBV6-5	CAIEQGRSTDTQYF	TGTGCCATCGAACAGGGGCGTAGCACAGATACGCAGTATTTT
NA	TRBD1	TRBJ1-5	TRBV19	CASSSWTGGVGQPQHF	TGTGCCAGTAGTTCCTGGACAGGCGGAGTTGGGCAGCCCCAGCATTTT
NA	NA	TRBJ2-3	TRBV9	CASSVGLAVSTDTQYF	TGTGCCAGCAGCGTCGGTTTAGCGGTTAGCACAGATACGCAGTATTTT
NA	NA	TRBJ2-3	TRBV12-5	CASGVAGIDTQYF	TGTGCTAGTGGCGTGGCAGGGATAGATACGCAGTATTTT
NA	TRBD2	TRBJ2-2	TRBV7-2	CASKLAGGGGELFF	TGTGCCAGCAAGCTAGCGGGGGGTGGTGGGGAGCTGTTTTTT
once	TRBD2	TRBJ2-1	TRBV10-3	CAISEQAGIANEQFF	TGTGCCATCAGTGAGCAAGCGGGAATCGCAAATGAGCAGTTCTTC
NA	TRBD1	TRBJ1-5	TRBV6-1	CASSETGKSNQPQHF	TGTGCCAGCAGTGAGACAGGGAAAAGCAATCAGCCCCAGCATTTT
NA	NA	TRBJ2-1	TRBV6-5	CASSYSPPGYNEQFF	TGTGCCAGCAGTTACTCCCCTCCAGGTTACAATGAGCAGTTCTTC
NA	NA	TRBJ2-4	TRBV5-1	CASSSRTVVILAKNIQYF	TGCGCCAGCAGCTCCCGGACAGTAGTAATTCTAGCCAAAAACATTCAGTACTTC
NA	NA	TRBJ2-5	TRBV7-9	CASSPGETQYF	TGTGCCAGCAGCCCCGGGGAGACCCAGTACTTC
NA	NA	TRBJ2-3	TRBV5-1	CASSGGATAGSDTQYF	TGCGCCAGCAGCGGAGGTGCCACCGCGGGGTCAGATACGCAGTATTTT
NA	TRBD2	TRBJ2-1	TRBV24-1	CATSASGSISSYNEQFF	TGTGCCACCAGTGCTAGCGGGAGTATAAGCTCCTACAATGAGCAGTTCTTC
NA	NA	TRBJ2-7	TRBV14	CASSRDFSYEQYF	TGTGCCAGCAGCCGGGACTTCTCCTACGAGCAGTACTTC
NA	NA	TRBJ2-7	TRBV7-2	CASSLVGGLSSYEQYF	TGTGCCAGCAGCTTAGTGGGCGGACTAAGCTCCTACGAGCAGTACTTC
NA	TRBD1	TRBJ1-2	TRBV30	CALEGAGWIPYGYTF	TGTGCCCTGGAGGGGGCGGGTTGGATCCCTTATGGCTACACCTTC
NA	TRBD1	TRBJ1-2	TRBV29-1	CSVGGQNYGYTF	TGCAGCGTTGGGGGACAGAACTATGGCTACACCTTC
few	NA	TRBJ1-4	TRBV4-2	CASSQDGGKGEKLFF	TGTGCCAGCAGCCAAGATGGGGGGAAGGGTGAAAAACTGTTTTTT
NA	TRBD2	TRBJ2-1	TRBV25-1	CASSEKGGLAGVDEQFF	TGTGCCAGCAGTGAAAAAGGGGGACTAGCGGGAGTCGATGAGCAGTTCTTC
few	NA	TRBJ2-2	TRBV21-1	CASSSPQGAGNTGELFF	TGTGCCAGCAGCTCCCCACAGGGGGCAGGAAACACCGGGGAGCTGTTTTTT
NA	NA	TRBJ2-1	TRBV11-1	CASSLILATDEQFF	TGTGCCAGCAGCTTAATCTTAGCGACGGATGAGCAGTTCTTC
NA	NA	TRBJ2-6	TRBV5-4	CASRTGYSGANVLTF	TGTGCCAGCAGAACCGGGTACTCTGGGGCCAACGTCCTGACTTTC
NA	NA	TRBJ2-7	TRBV10-1	CASSQTGVGNEQYF	TGCGCCAGCAGTCAGACTGGCGTTGGGAACGAGCAGTACTTC
NA	NA	TRBJ2-2	TRBV25-1	CASSEWPVLVSDTGELFF	TGTGCCAGCAGTGAATGGCCGGTTCTCGTGTCGGACACCGGGGAGCTGTTTTTT
NA	TRBD1	TRBJ1-2	TRBV10-3	CAISDPGQGQTYGYTF	TGTGCCATCAGTGACCCGGGACAGGGCCAGACCTATGGCTACACCTTC
NA	NA	TRBJ2-4	TRBV5-1	CASSLGTGEDIQYF	TGCGCCAGCAGCTTAGGGACGGGGGAGGACATTCAGTACTTC
NA	TRBD2	TRBJ2-1	TRBV5-1	CASSRTSGSEDYNEQFF	TGCGCCAGCAGCCGGACTAGCGGGAGTGAGGATTACAATGAGCAGTTCTTC
NA	NA	TRBJ2-5	TRBV19	CASSREAGTQYF	TGTGCCAGTAGCCGAGAAGCGGGGACCCAGTACTTC
NA	TRBD1	TRBJ1-2	TRBV9	CASSLSGTGHGYTF	TGTGCCAGCAGCCTATCCGGGACAGGGCATGGCTACACCTTC
NA	NA	TRBJ1-6	TRBV27	CASSLNPGTGNSPLHF	TGTGCCAGCAGTTTAAACCCCGGGACGGGGAATTCACCCCTCCACTTT
few	NA	TRBJ1-6	TRBV25-1	CASSERAGKSPLHF	TGTGCCAGCAGTGAAAGGGCAGGAAAATCACCCCTCCACTTT
NA	TRBD2	TRBJ2-7	TRBV18	CASSSGLAGVTYEQYF	TGTGCCAGCTCATCTGGACTAGCGGGGGTTACCTACGAGCAGTACTTC
many	NA	TRBJ2-1	TRBV4-3	CASSQELWSSYNEQFF	TGCGCCAGCAGCCAAGAGTTATGGAGCTCCTACAATGAGCAGTTCTTC
NA	NA	TRBJ1-4	TRBV2	CASSDPRGNEKLFF	TGTGCCAGCAGTGACCCCAGGGGTAATGAAAAACTGTTTTTT
NA	NA	TRBJ2-2	TRBV24-1	CATSDIEDYGGELFF	TGTGCCACCAGTGATATCGAGGATTACGGCGGGGAGCTGTTTTTT
NA	TRBD1	TRBJ1-6	TRBV27	CASSSSDRWFNSPLHF	TGTGCCAGCAGTTCCTCGGACAGGTGGTTCAATTCACCCCTCCACTTT
once	TRBD1	TRBJ1-4	TRBV5-1	CASSPGTGLEKLFF	TGCGCCAGCAGCCCTGGGACAGGGCTTGAAAAACTGTTTTTT
NA	NA	TRBJ1-6	TRBV7-8	CASSPSRSHGSPLHF	TGTGCCAGCAGCCCGTCCAGGAGCCATGGGTCACCCCTCCACTTT
NA	TRBD1	TRBJ1-1	TRBV7-3	CASSLTGGGTEAFF	TGTGCCAGCAGCCTTACAGGGGGAGGCACTGAAGCTTTCTTT
NA	TRBD1	TRBJ2-1	TRBV11-3	CASSATGSSYNEQFF	TGTGCCAGCAGCGCGACAGGGAGCTCCTACAATGAGCAGTTCTTC
NA	TRBD1	TRBJ2-1	TRBV4-3	CASSQGTGSNNEQFF	TGCGCCAGCAGCCAAGGGACAGGGTCGAACAATGAGCAGTTCTTC
NA	NA	TRBJ1-1	TRBV7-3	CASSLLGEYTEAFF	TGTGCCAGCAGCTTATTGGGGGAGTACACTGAAGCTTTCTTT
once	TRBD2	TRBJ2-7	TRBV13	CASSLGGRLDEQYF	TGTGCCAGCAGCTTAGGCGGGAGGTTGGACGAGCAGTACTTC
NA	NA	TRBJ1-1	TRBV5-6	CASSLSGGADTEAFF	TGTGCCAGCAGCTTGAGCGGGGGCGCGGACACTGAAGCTTTCTTT
NA	NA	TRBJ2-7	TRBV28	CASSLGGTLYEQYF	TGTGCCAGCAGTTTAGGCGGAACCTTATACGAGCAGTACTTC
NA	NA	TRBJ1-5	TRBV2	CASSPLLADQPQHF	TGTGCCAGCAGCCCCCTCTTAGCGGATCAGCCCCAGCATTTT
NA	TRBD2	TRBJ2-2	TRBV15	CATSRGLGLAGGLTGELFF	TGTGCCACCAGCAGAGGATTAGGACTAGCGGGAGGCCTCACCGGGGAGCTGTTTTTT
NA	TRBD1	TRBJ1-1	TRBV7-8	CASSLEGADTEAFF	TGTGCCAGCAGCTTAGAGGGGGCGGACACTGAAGCTTTCTTT
once	NA	TRBJ1-1	TRBV5-1	CASSLGMNTEAFF	TGCGCCAGCAGCCTTGGGATGAACACTGAAGCTTTCTTT
NA	NA	TRBJ2-1	TRBV9	CASSVISRDGEQFF	TGTGCCAGCAGCGTCATTTCGCGGGATGGTGAGCAGTTCTTC